This entry describes one T cell receptor (beta chain). This clonotype was observed many times. The specificity of this receptor is unknown. Per-nucleotide qualities are absent, and no much larger clonotype sits a single base away. These data belong to a study of breast tumors, draining lymph nodes, adjacent tissues listed by TCRdb under 2016. For the wider study: The study compared TCR beta repertoires across tumor, adjacent nontumor tissue and axillary lymph nodes from breast cancer patients. The study was designed to assess the relationships and possible T-cell exchange between tumor, surrounding tissue and draining lymph node repertoires in human breast cancer. Findings and caveats that apply to the study as a whole: The data were considered consistent with most tumor T cells being derived from the lymph node and subsequently expanding within tumor tissue. The conclusion that tumor T cells originate in lymph nodes was presented as consistent with a hypothesis rather than as directly demonstrated. The similarity between tumor and nontumor tissue repertoires was significantly greater in luminal-like breast cancer than in basal-like breast cancer. Tumor T-cell repertoires showed less diversity than lymph node repertoires and more diversity than nontumor tissue repertoires, and tumor T-cell repertoires showed preferential V and J gene usage.

From the cysteine through the phenylalanine, the CDR3 covers 14 amino acids. Solely the CDR3 DNA is kept, with 42 bases framed from the first base. V and J are truncated by 6 bases and 2 bases respectively, leaving an intervening sequence of 11 bases. CDR1 KGHSH and CDR2 LQKENI were looked up in the germline V gene. Data came from an Illumina HiSeq 2000. TCR beta chain libraries were generated by multiplex PCR amplification. High-throughput sequencing was used to analyze the amplified TCR beta chain products. TCRdb took the public reads, trimmed them with fastp at Q25, ran MiXCR for clone calling and kept in-frame beta chains. Rows merge per CDR3 protein into single entries with the most common DNA and genes. Here the sample has approximately 100,000 distinct CDR3 sequences; roughly 29% occur a single time. The ten top clones hold 5.5% to 6% of the sample. The lymph node samples were taken from the axillary draining lymph nodes of breast cancer patients.

The sequence joins TRBV18 to TRBJ1-5; TRBD1 is possibly the D segment (6 matching bases). The sequence came from a female donor with breast cancer. Some clones in this sample may be carry-over from other donors' samples. The sample consisted of axillary lymph node tissue. The DNA is TGTGCCAGCTCGGAGGCAGGGGGCAATCAGCCCCAGCATTTT. Its translation is CASSEAGGNQPQHF.